The clone carrying this TCR beta chain appeared a single time. Its antigen is undetermined. Libraries were prepared by immunoSEQ multiplex PCR; TCRdb keeps only in-frame clonotypes and omits some of them. The top ten clones hold about 4% of a sample with tens of thousands of clones, roughly 86% of them seen once. The CDR3 is made up of 14 amino acids. Germline V gene lookup returns CDR1 SGDLS and CDR2 YYNGEE. Between the trimmed V and J ends, which lost 4 bases and 2 bases, there was a span of 11 bases. This specimen comes from a study of OX40 agonist ivuxolimab in advanced cancers. In the study overall: Among those enrolled, mean age was roughly 55 years (range about 23 to 79) and 75% to 85% were male.

Notes on the study in general: Individuals who were partial responders at 0.1-3.0 mg/kg had clonal expansion that ranked among the lowest.

The receptor's source is an adult with an advanced solid tumor such as melanoma, head and neck, liver or kidney cancer. The chain joins TRBV9 to TRBJ2-3; D gene unclear. The starting material was CD4+ or CD8+ T cells sorted from blood, obtained in a trial of the OX40 agonist ivuxolimab. Written as DNA, the CDR3 is TGTGCCAGCAGCACCGGGCCAAACACAGATACGCAGTATTTT. As protein: CASSTGPNTDTQYF.